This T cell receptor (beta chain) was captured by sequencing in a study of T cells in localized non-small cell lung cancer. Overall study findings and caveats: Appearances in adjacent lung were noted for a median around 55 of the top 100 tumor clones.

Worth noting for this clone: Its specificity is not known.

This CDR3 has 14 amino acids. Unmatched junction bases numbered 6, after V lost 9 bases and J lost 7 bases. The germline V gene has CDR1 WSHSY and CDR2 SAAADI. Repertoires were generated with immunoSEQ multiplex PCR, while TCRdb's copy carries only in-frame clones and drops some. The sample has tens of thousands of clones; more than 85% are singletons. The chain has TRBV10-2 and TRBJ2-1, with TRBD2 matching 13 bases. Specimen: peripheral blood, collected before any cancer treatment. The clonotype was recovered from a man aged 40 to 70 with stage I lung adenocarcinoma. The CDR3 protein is CASAGTSGINEQFF. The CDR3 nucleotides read TGCGCCAGTGCGGGGACTAGCGGGATTAATGAGCAGTTCTTC.